This paragraph covers one TCR beta chain sequence. This entry belongs to a study of T cell responses to AZD1222 COVID-19 vaccine. The junction had 9 bases not matched to a gene; V was cut back by 5 bases and J by 5 bases. The CDR3 extends over 16 amino acids. Germline V gene lookup returns CDR1 SEHNR and CDR2 FQNEAQ (reference sequence). Assay: immunoSEQ multiplex PCR; the TCRdb copy retains only in-frame clones and omits some. The table has 150,000 to 200,000 clones, about 91% seen once; the top ten hold approximately 1.2%. V and J are TRBV7-9 and TRBJ2-5; 12 bases map to TRBD1. The input for sequencing was peripheral blood, taken 28 days after the second AZD1222 dose. The TCR was taken from an adult who received the AZD1222 COVID-19 vaccine. Written as DNA, the CDR3 is TGTGCCAGCAGCCCCGGGACAGGGGGCAGGACGGAGACCCAGTACTTC. Protein: CASSPGTGGRTETQYF. The full variable domain, rest sourced from reference TRBV7-9 and TRBJ2-5, is DTGVSQNPRHKITKRGQNVTFRCDPISEHNRLYWYRQTLGQGPEFLTYFQNEAQLEKSRLLSDRFSAERPKGSFSTLEIQRTEQGDSAMYLCASSPGTGGRTETQYFGPGTRLLVL.